The sequence of this T cell receptor (beta chain) was determined in a study of blood T cell repertoires in COVID-19. Study details: The samples span acute and convalescent COVID-19 from the United States, Italy and Spain. PBMCs, B-cell-depleted T cells, or T cells provided the cDNA or gDNA that made up the material.

V gave up 0 bases and J gave up 5 bases; unmatched junction bases: 5. Per the germline V gene, CDR1 is LGHNA and CDR2 is YSLEER. The CDR3 totals 15 residues. As originally analysed: It was from reference gene primer amplification that nucleated cell counts were estimated. The protocol was immunoSEQ multiplex PCR, while the TCRdb copy is restricted to in-frame clones and leaves out a portion. D and trimming were read from the DNA, whereas the V and J calls and clone size are those reported in that table. The sample consists of roughly 120,000 clones, roughly 76% of them appearing once. This TCR was sampled from a woman aged 55-70 years with acute or convalescent COVID-19. J is TRBJ1-2 and V is TRBV4-3, with TRBD1 matching 8 bases. Specimen: peripheral blood. CDR3 bases: TGCGCCAGCAGCCAAGAACAGGGGGGGACATATGGCTACACCTTC. Translating it yields CASSQEQGGTYGYTF.